This entry features one T cell receptor (beta chain) sequence. Reverse transcribed after extraction, RNA yielded cDNA as the sequencing template. Sequencing used immunoSEQ multiplex PCR; TCRdb keeps in-frame clones, though not all of them. There are about 120,000 clones in the sample; 35% to 45% occur only once, and roughly 3.3% lies in the top ten. Trimming took 0 bases from V and 5 from J, leaving 7 bases between them. This CDR3 has 13 residues. Looked up from germline, CDR1 is LGHNA and CDR2 is YNFKEQ. The source of the sample is a study of CD8+ T cells in alopecia areata. About the study: A regimen of oral tofacitinib, 5 to 10 mg twice daily, was given to treated patients.

A FACSAria was used to sort CD4+ and CD8+ T cells. These cells came from PBMCs. The chain has TRBV4-2 and TRBJ1-2; no firm D call. The receptor was derived from a human donor with alopecia areata. Sequenced: CD4+ T cells sorted from blood. The CDR3 DNA reads TGTGCCAGCAGCCAAGACATTGGGTATGGCTACACCTTC. Translating it yields CASSQDIGYGYTF.